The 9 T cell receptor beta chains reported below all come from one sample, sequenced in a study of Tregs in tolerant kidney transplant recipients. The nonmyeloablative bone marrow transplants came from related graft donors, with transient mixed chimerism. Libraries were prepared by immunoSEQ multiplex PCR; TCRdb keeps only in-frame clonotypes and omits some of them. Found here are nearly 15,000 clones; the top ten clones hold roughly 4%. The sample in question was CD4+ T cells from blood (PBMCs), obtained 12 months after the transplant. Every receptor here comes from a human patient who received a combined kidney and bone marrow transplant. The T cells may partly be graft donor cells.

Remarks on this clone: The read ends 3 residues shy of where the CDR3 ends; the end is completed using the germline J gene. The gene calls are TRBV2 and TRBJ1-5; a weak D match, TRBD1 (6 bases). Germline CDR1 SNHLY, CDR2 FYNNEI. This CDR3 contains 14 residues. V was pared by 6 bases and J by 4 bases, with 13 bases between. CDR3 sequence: CASSAQGGNQPQHF. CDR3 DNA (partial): TGTGCCAGCAGCGCACAGGGAGGGAATCAGCCC. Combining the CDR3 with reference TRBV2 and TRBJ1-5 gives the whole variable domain EPEVTQTPSHQVTQMGQEVILRCVPISNHLYFYWYRQILGQKVEFLVSFYNNEISEKSEIFDDQFSVERPDGSNFTLKIRSTKLEDSAMYFCASSAQGGNQPQHFGDGTRLSIL.

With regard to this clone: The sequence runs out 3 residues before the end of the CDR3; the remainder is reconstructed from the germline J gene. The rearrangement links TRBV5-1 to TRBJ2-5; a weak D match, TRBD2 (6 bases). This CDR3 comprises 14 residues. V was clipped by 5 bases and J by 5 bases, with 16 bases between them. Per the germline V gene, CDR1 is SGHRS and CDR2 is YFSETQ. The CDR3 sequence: CASSPWAGGETQYF. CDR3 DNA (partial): TGCGCCAGCAGTCCTTGGGCCGGAGGGGAGACC.

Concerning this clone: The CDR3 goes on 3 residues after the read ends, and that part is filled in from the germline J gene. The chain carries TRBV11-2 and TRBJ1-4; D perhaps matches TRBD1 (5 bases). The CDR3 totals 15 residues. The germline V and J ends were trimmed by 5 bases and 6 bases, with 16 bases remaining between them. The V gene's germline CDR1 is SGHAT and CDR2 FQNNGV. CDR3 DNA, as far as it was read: TGTGCCAGCAGCCCCCTCGGGGGGTATGATGAAAAA. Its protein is CASSPLGGYDEK. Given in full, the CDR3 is CASSPLGGYDEKLFF.

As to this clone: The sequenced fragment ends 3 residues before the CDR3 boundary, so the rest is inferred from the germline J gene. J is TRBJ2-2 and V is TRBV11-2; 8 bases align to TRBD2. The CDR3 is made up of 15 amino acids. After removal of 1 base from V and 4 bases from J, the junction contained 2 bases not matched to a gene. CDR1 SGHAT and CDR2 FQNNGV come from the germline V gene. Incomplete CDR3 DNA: TGTGCCAGCAGCTTAGGGCGGGGGGCCACCGGGGAG. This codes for CASSLGRGATGE. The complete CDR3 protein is CASSLGRGATGELFF.

The CDR3 spells CASSTGQVPYEQYF. The part of the CDR3 DNA that was read is TGCGCCAGCAGCACAGGACAGGTTCCCTACGAG. This chain links TRBV5-1 with TRBJ2-7, with 7 bases identical to TRBD1. The read terminates 3 residues ahead of where the CDR3 ends, so the germline J gene completes it. From germline, CDR1 is SGHRS and CDR2 YFSETQ. The CDR3 runs 14 residues. The V and J ends lost 4 bases and 2 bases, in that order; junction bases with no gene match: 6.

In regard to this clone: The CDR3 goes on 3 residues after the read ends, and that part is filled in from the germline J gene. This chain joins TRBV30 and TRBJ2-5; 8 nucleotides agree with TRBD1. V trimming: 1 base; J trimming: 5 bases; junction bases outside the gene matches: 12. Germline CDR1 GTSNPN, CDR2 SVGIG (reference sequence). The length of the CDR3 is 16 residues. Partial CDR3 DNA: TGTGCCTGGAGTGAATTCCGGGCAGGGGGCAGGGAGACC. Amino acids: CAWSEFRAGGRET. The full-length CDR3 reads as CAWSEFRAGGRETQYF. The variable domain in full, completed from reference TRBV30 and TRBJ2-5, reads SQTIHQWPATLVQPVGSPLSLECTVEGTSNPNLYWYRQAAGRGLQLLFYSVGIGQISSEVPQNLSASRPQDRQFILSSKKLLLSDSGFYLCAWSEFRAGGRETQYFGPGTRLLVL.

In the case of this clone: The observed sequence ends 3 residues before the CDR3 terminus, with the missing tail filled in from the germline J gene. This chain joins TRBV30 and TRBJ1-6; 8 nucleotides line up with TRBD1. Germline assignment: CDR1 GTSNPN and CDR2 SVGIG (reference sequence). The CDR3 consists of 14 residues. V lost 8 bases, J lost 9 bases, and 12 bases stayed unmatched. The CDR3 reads CARGQGEMSSPLHF. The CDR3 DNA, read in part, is TGTGCCCGCGGACAGGGCGAGATGAGTTCACCC. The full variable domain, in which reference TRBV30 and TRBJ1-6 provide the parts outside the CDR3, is SQTIHQWPATLVQPVGSPLSLECTVEGTSNPNLYWYRQAAGRGLQLLFYSVGIGQISSEVPQNLSASRPQDRQFILSSKKLLLSDSGFYLCARGQGEMSSPLHFGNGTRLTVT.

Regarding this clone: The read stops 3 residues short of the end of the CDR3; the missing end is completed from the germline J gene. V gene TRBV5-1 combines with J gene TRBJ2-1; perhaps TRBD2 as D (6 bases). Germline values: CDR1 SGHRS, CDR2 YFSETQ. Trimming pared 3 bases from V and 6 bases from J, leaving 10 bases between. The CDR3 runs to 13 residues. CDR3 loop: CASSSGLRNEQFF. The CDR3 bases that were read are TGCGCCAGCAGCTCAGGACTACGCAATGAG.

The CDR3 sequence: CASSIHRDSYGYTF. The sequenced CDR3 bases are TGTGCCAGCTCAATACACCGGGACAGCTATGGC. J is TRBJ1-2 and V is TRBV18; 7 nucleotides align to TRBD1. The CDR3 end lies 3 residues beyond the end of the read and is filled in from the germline J gene. The CDR3 extends over 14 amino acids. From germline, CDR1 is KGHSH and CDR2 LQKENI. V was pared by 5 bases and J by 4 bases, with 7 bases of the junction left unmatched.